A selection of T cell receptor beta chains follows, all from one sample in a study of a mutant IDH1 vaccine in newly diagnosed glioma. The protocol was immunoSEQ multiplex PCR, while the TCRdb copy is restricted to in-frame clones and leaves out a portion. The table shows 80,000 to 100,000 clones, with over 70% occurring only once. The sample consisted of PBMCs, taken from a glioma patient treated with radiotherapy, temozolomide or both. The receptors shown here come from a man aged 35-49 years with glioma. Some clones in this sample may be carry-over from other donors' samples. Both conserved end residues are part of each CDR3. D genes are given only for firm matches. Rows give clone size only sometimes, using once, few, many, or a class for an expanded clone.

>NA|TRBJ2-7|NA|TRBV15
TGTGCCACCAGCCATCCAGGCTACGAGCAGTACTTC
CATSHPGYEQYF
>NA|TRBJ2-7|NA|TRBV10-1
TGCGCCAGCAGTGAGTCATGGACAGCCTACGAGCAGTACTTC
CASSESWTAYEQYF
>NA|TRBJ2-1|NA|TRBV11-2
TGTGCCAGCAGAGAGGAGAACTCCTACAATGAGCAGTTCTTC
CASREENSYNEQFF
>NA|TRBJ1-1|NA|TRBV6-1
TGTGCCAGCCGGGCGGGGTACACTGAAGCTTTCTTT
CASRAGYTEAFF
>TRBD2|TRBJ2-1|NA|TRBV9
TGTGCCAGCAGCCCAGCGGGAGGCTCCTACAATGAGCAGTTCTTC
CASSPAGGSYNEQFF
>TRBD2|TRBJ2-7|NA|TRBV30
TGTGCCTGGTCGGGGGGGGTATCCTACGAGCAGTACTTC
CAWSGGVSYEQYF
>NA|TRBJ2-7|NA|TRBV18
TGTGCCAGCTCATCAAACAGGGTTAACGAGCAGTACTTC
CASSSNRVNEQYF
>NA|TRBJ2-7|once|TRBV30
TGTGCCTGGAGTGGGTTAGCGGTGTCCTACGAGCAGTACTTC
CAWSGLAVSYEQYF
>TRBD1|TRBJ2-6|NA|TRBV5-1
TGCGCCAGCCGGACAGGGTCTGGGGCCAACGTCCTGACTTTC
CASRTGSGANVLTF
>NA|TRBJ1-2|NA|TRBV2
TGTGCCAGCAGTGTCCAGGACAAAGCCTATGGCTACACCTTC
CASSVQDKAYGYTF
>NA|TRBJ1-1|NA|TRBV6-5
TGTGCCAGCAGTTACTCGCTTGGTGAAGCTTTCTTT
CASSYSLGEAFF
>TRBD1|TRBJ1-2|NA|TRBV7-2
TGTGCCAGCGGGGAGGGGACAGGCTATGGCTACACCTTC
CASGEGTGYGYTF
>NA|TRBJ2-5|NA|TRBV29-1
TGCAGCGTTGGAGTGGGGGCTCAAGAGACCCAGTACTTC
CSVGVGAQETQYF
>NA|TRBJ1-2|few|TRBV4-1
TGCGCCAGCAGCCAAGGAGCCACAGCGGGCTATGGCTACACCTTC
CASSQGATAGYGYTF
>NA|TRBJ1-3|NA|TRBV2
TGTGCCAGCAGTGTAATCCCTGGAAACACCATATATTTT
CASSVIPGNTIYF
>NA|TRBJ1-2|NA|TRBV5-4
TGTGCCAGCAGCTTGGACCCTGACCGCAGCGATGGCTACACCTTC
CASSLDPDRSDGYTF
>NA|TRBJ2-7|NA|TRBV5-6
TGTGCCAGCAGCTCACCCGGGTCGTACTCCTACGAGCAGTACTTC
CASSSPGSYSYEQYF
>NA|TRBJ2-7|NA|TRBV25-1
TGTGCCAGCAGTGAACGAGGGACGCCTGAGGGCGAGCAGTACTTC
CASSERGTPEGEQYF
>NA|TRBJ1-2|NA|TRBV30
TGTGCCTGCCAGAGGGCACGGGGCTATGGCTACACCTTC
CACQRARGYGYTF
>NA|TRBJ2-7|NA|TRBV5-1
TGCGCCAGCAGCTTCCAAGCCCTAGGCTACGAGCAGTACTTC
CASSFQALGYEQYF
>TRBD1|TRBJ2-5|NA|TRBV7-9
TGTGCCAGCAGCACCATCGCTGGGACAGGGGAGCAAGAGACCCAGTACTTC
CASSTIAGTGEQETQYF
>TRBD1|TRBJ1-1|NA|TRBV5-1
TGCGCCAGCAGCGACCAGGGGGCCGCGAACACTGAAGCTTTCTTT
CASSDQGAANTEAFF
>TRBD1|TRBJ1-1|NA|TRBV4-1
TGCGCCAGCAGCCATTACCGGGACAGGGGAGGGAGGGGCACTGAAGCTTTCTTT
CASSHYRDRGGRGTEAFF
>NA|TRBJ1-1|NA|TRBV6-5
TGTGCCAGCAGTTTTCCGGCTAACAGCCTGACTGAAGCTTTCTTT
CASSFPANSLTEAFF
>NA|TRBJ1-1|once|TRBV2
TGTGCCAGCGGAAGGTTAGGGGCCGAGCTAGAAGCTTTCTTT
CASGRLGAELEAFF
>NA|TRBJ1-2|NA|TRBV4-1
TGCGCCAGCAGCCAACTAACCTCAGGGTTCTATGGCTACACCTTC
CASSQLTSGFYGYTF
>NA|TRBJ1-5|NA|TRBV4-2
TGTGCCAGCAGCCCGGGGCGGGGAGGCCGAACCAATCAGCCCCAGCATTTT
CASSPGRGGRTNQPQHF
>TRBD2|TRBJ2-1|NA|TRBV30
TGTGCCTGGAGTGTACTGACTAGCGGGGGTGATGAGCAGTTCTTC
CAWSVLTSGGDEQFF
>NA|TRBJ2-7|NA|TRBV7-7
TGTGCTAGCAGCCCGGTCGTGGGGAGCTACGAGCAGTACTTC
CASSPVVGSYEQYF
>NA|TRBJ2-7|once|TRBV2
TGTGCCAGCAGTGAATTAGGAGGGGGCTACGAGCAGTACTTC
CASSELGGGYEQYF
>NA|TRBJ2-7|NA|TRBV5-1
TGCGCCAGCAGGGCCAGTGGGGAGCAGTACTTC
CASRASGEQYF
>TRBD1|TRBJ2-7|NA|TRBV5-1
TGCGCCAGCAGCCTGTCGACAGGGAACTACGAGCAGTACTTC
CASSLSTGNYEQYF
>TRBD1|TRBJ1-6|few|TRBV5-1
TGCGCCAGCAGCGGTGGACAGGGTCATAATTCACCCCTCCACTTT
CASSGGQGHNSPLHF
>NA|TRBJ1-2|once|TRBV30
TGTGCCTGGAGTCCCGGTGGCACCTTC
CAWSPGGTF
>TRBD2|TRBJ2-1|NA|TRBV15
TGTGCCACCAGCAGAGGACTAGCGGGGGGCTACAATGAGCAGTTCTTC
CATSRGLAGGYNEQFF
>NA|TRBJ2-5|many|TRBV7-8
TGTGCCAGCAGCTTTAGCGACCAAGAGACCCAGTACTTC
CASSFSDQETQYF
>NA|TRBJ2-3|NA|TRBV5-1
TGCGCCAGCAGCACGCCGGTTTCAGATACGCAGTATTTT
CASSTPVSDTQYF
>NA|TRBJ2-7|NA|TRBV5-4
TGTGCCAGCAGCTTGACCCACAGCGACGAGCAGTACTTC
CASSLTHSDEQYF
>TRBD2|TRBJ2-7|NA|TRBV6-5
TGTGCCAGCAGCTTTTCTCCGGGACTAGCGCTCGAGCAGTACTTC
CASSFSPGLALEQYF
>TRBD2|TRBJ2-7|NA|TRBV5-1
TGCGCCAGCAGCTTTTCGGGGGGGCACGAGCAGTACTTC
CASSFSGGHEQYF
>TRBD1|TRBJ2-7|NA|TRBV7-9
TGTGCCAGCAGCTTAGAGGGGGCGAGATCCGAGCAGTACTTC
CASSLEGARSEQYF
>NA|TRBJ2-1|NA|TRBV7-9
TGTGCCAGCAGCCCCCCGGGAGACCCCTACAATGAGCAGTTCTTC
CASSPPGDPYNEQFF
>NA|TRBJ2-5|NA|TRBV5-4
TGTGCCAGCAGCTCAGAGGGTGAGACCCAGTACTTC
CASSSEGETQYF
>TRBD1|TRBJ2-7|NA|TRBV2
TGTGCCATCTCGGGACAGGGAGACTACGAGCAGTACTTC
CAISGQGDYEQYF
>TRBD2|TRBJ2-1|NA|TRBV10-3
TGTGCCATCAAAGCGGGGGGGCCCAATGAGCAGTTCTTC
CAIKAGGPNEQFF
>TRBD2|TRBJ2-7|NA|TRBV5-1
TGCGCCAGCAGCACAGGGACTAGCGGGGCCTACTACGAGCAGTACTTC
CASSTGTSGAYYEQYF
>NA|TRBJ1-4|NA|TRBV5-1
TGCGCCAGCAGCTTGATGGGGGGGCTAGAAGAAAAACTGTTTTTT
CASSLMGGLEEKLFF
>NA|TRBJ2-7|NA|TRBV19
TGTGCCAGTAGCTTCTCCCCTCCGGGCGAGCAGTACTTC
CASSFSPPGEQYF
>NA|TRBJ2-7|NA|TRBV6-4
TGTGCCAGCAGTGACAGGCCGGACGAGCAGTACTTC
CASSDRPDEQYF
>TRBD1|TRBJ1-5|NA|TRBV6-5
TGTGCCAGCAGCCCGGACAGGGGGCTTCAGCCCCAGCATTTT
CASSPDRGLQPQHF
>TRBD2|TRBJ2-1|NA|TRBV29-1
TGCAGCGGCGGACTAGCAAGCAATGAGCAGTTCTTC
CSGGLASNEQFF
>TRBD1|TRBJ2-5|NA|TRBV5-4
TGTGCCAGCAGCCCCTCCTTACAGGGGGCCTTAGTGGCCCAGTACTTC
CASSPSLQGALVAQYF
>TRBD1|TRBJ2-7|NA|TRBV11-2
TGTGCCAGCAGCTTCCCCGGGACAGGGAGGACCTACGAGCAGTACTTC
CASSFPGTGRTYEQYF
>NA|TRBJ1-1|NA|TRBV2
TGTGCCAGCAGTGAAGTAGGGGAGGGTCTAGAAGCTTTCTTT
CASSEVGEGLEAFF
>NA|TRBJ1-6|NA|TRBV9
TGTGCCAGCAGCAAACAGGGTATCTCACCCCTCCACTTT
CASSKQGISPLHF